These T cell receptor beta chains were read from a single sample in a study of OX40 agonist ivuxolimab in advanced cancers. Assay used: immunoSEQ multiplex PCR; TCRdb lists only in-frame clones, some missing. The sample carries tens of thousands of clones, around nine tenths recorded once. The source material was CD4+ or CD8+ T cells sorted from blood, sampled in a trial of the OX40 agonist ivuxolimab. The source is an adult with an advanced solid tumor such as melanoma, head and neck, liver or kidney cancer. CDR3s include the opening cysteine and the closing phenylalanine or tryptophan. Fields, in order: J gene, D gene, CDR3 length, V gene, CDR3 protein. D genes are given only for firm matches.

J: TRBJ2-1; D: .; length: 15; V: TRBV5-4; CDR3: CASSLWGNSYNEQFF
J: TRBJ1-2; D: TRBD1; length: 14; V: TRBV27; CDR3: CASSSGTGIYGYTF
J: TRBJ2-7; D: TRBD2; length: 14; V: TRBV5-6; CDR3: CASSLTSGSYEQYF
J: TRBJ1-2; D: TRBD1; length: 14; V: TRBV5-1; CDR3: CASTPDRAGYGYTF
J: TRBJ2-7; D: .; length: 13; V: TRBV7-2; CDR3: CASSRTTAYGQYF
J: TRBJ2-7; D: TRBD1; length: 15; V: TRBV5-1; CDR3: CASSFRGQGANEQYF
J: TRBJ2-7; D: TRBD1; length: 15; V: TRBV28; CDR3: CASSVAGTGAYEQYF
J: TRBJ2-1; D: .; length: 14; V: TRBV9; CDR3: CASSVSSSYNEQFF
J: TRBJ2-6; D: TRBD1; length: 19; V: TRBV7-2; CDR3: CASSLDGWTGSPGANVLTF
J: TRBJ2-1; D: .; length: 15; V: TRBV5-4; CDR3: CASSFLQGTHNEQFF
J: TRBJ2-7; D: .; length: 15; V: TRBV5-1; CDR3: CASSLLTTGNNGQYF
J: TRBJ2-7; D: TRBD2; length: 14; V: TRBV29-1; CDR3: CSVGPGGSAYEQYF
J: TRBJ2-1; D: TRBD2; length: 16; V: TRBV4-1; CDR3: CASSQRGTSGIGEQFF
J: TRBJ1-5; D: .; length: 13; V: TRBV30; CDR3: CAWSLEFNQPQHF
J: TRBJ2-1; D: .; length: 14; V: TRBV5-1; CDR3: CASSLDGIYNEQFF
J: TRBJ1-5; D: .; length: 13; V: TRBV30; CDR3: CAWSEGLNQPQHF
J: TRBJ2-7; D: TRBD1; length: 15; V: TRBV6-5; CDR3: CASSYAGQGSYEQYF
J: TRBJ2-3; D: .; length: 15; V: TRBV5-6; CDR3: CASSLVGEITDTQYF
J: TRBJ2-5; D: .; length: 16; V: TRBV5-1; CDR3: CASSFSGQGVGETQYF
J: TRBJ2-3; D: .; length: 12; V: TRBV15; CDR3: CATSRATDTQYF
J: TRBJ2-1; D: TRBD2; length: 17; V: TRBV11-2; CDR3: CASSLDVDGRAYNEQFF
J: TRBJ1-2; D: .; length: 11; V: TRBV30; CDR3: CAWRGAYGYTF
J: TRBJ2-7; D: TRBD1; length: 13; V: TRBV2; CDR3: CATSGTGGYEQYF
J: TRBJ2-1; D: TRBD2; length: 15; V: TRBV9; CDR3: CASSVDSGRASEQFF
J: TRBJ2-7; D: .; length: 14; V: TRBV5-1; CDR3: CASSLGAGAYEQYF
J: TRBJ2-7; D: .; length: 13; V: TRBV28; CDR3: CAIEGRESYEQYF
J: TRBJ2-3; D: TRBD1; length: 15; V: TRBV19; CDR3: CASSSLDRAADTQYF
J: TRBJ2-2; D: .; length: 15; V: TRBV28; CDR3: CASSLPGAGTGELFF
J: TRBJ2-3; D: TRBD1; length: 15; V: TRBV7-3; CDR3: CASSLMGQGSDTQYF
J: TRBJ2-7; D: TRBD1; length: 15; V: TRBV10-3; CDR3: CAISTVGDSSYEQYF
J: TRBJ1-2; D: .; length: 14; V: TRBV4-1; CDR3: CASSQEGHNYGYTF
J: TRBJ2-5; D: TRBD2; length: 16; V: TRBV28; CDR3: CASSFLAGEYLRTQYF
J: TRBJ2-5; D: .; length: 15; V: TRBV7-3; CDR3: CASSLSRGPGETQYF
J: TRBJ1-1; D: .; length: 13; V: TRBV29-1; CDR3: CSVERQENTEAFF
J: TRBJ2-7; D: TRBD2; length: 16; V: TRBV30; CDR3: CAWSDPAGGFFYEQYF
J: TRBJ2-5; D: .; length: 12; V: TRBV19; CDR3: CATSGTKETQYF
J: TRBJ2-3; D: TRBD1; length: 15; V: TRBV9; CDR3: CASSARQGGTDTQYF
J: TRBJ2-7; D: .; length: 13; V: TRBV5-6; CDR3: CASSRGGGWQQYF
J: TRBJ1-2; D: .; length: 14; V: TRBV2; CDR3: CASSLTTGNYGYTF
J: TRBJ1-5; D: TRBD1; length: 14; V: TRBV28; CDR3: CASSYGQGLQPQHF
J: TRBJ1-3; D: .; length: 15; V: TRBV5-1; CDR3: CASSLDRLSGNTIYF
J: TRBJ1-1; D: .; length: 14; V: TRBV5-1; CDR3: CASSTVGRNTEAFF
J: TRBJ2-5; D: TRBD2; length: 14; V: TRBV11-3; CDR3: CASSLRTSQETQYF
J: TRBJ1-2; D: .; length: 14; V: TRBV27; CDR3: CASSPIGGIYGYTF
J: TRBJ2-2; D: TRBD2; length: 15; V: TRBV19; CDR3: CASSIFGAGAGELFF
J: TRBJ1-4; D: .; length: 14; V: TRBV5-1; CDR3: CASSLDRAEEKLFF
J: TRBJ1-2; D: .; length: 13; V: TRBV19; CDR3: CASSMAGTDGYTF
J: TRBJ1-1; D: TRBD1; length: 16; V: TRBV4-1; CDR3: CASSPRDSLVNTEAFF
J: TRBJ1-1; D: TRBD1; length: 15; V: TRBV18; CDR3: CASSLIGTGDTEAFF
J: TRBJ2-3; D: .; length: 13; V: TRBV7-3; CDR3: CASSLEGPNTQYF
J: TRBJ2-1; D: TRBD2; length: 15; V: TRBV19; CDR3: CASSIVGTSGNEQFF
J: TRBJ2-5; D: .; length: 10; V: TRBV7-3; CDR3: CASIRETQYF
J: TRBJ2-7; D: TRBD2; length: 14; V: TRBV29-1; CDR3: CSVAGTITSYEQYF
J: TRBJ2-5; D: TRBD1; length: 15; V: TRBV7-7; CDR3: CASSLGQALQETQYF
J: TRBJ2-7; D: .; length: 13; V: TRBV5-6; CDR3: CASSFSLPGEQYF
J: TRBJ2-7; D: TRBD2; length: 13; V: TRBV28; CDR3: CASMLSSGKTEYF
J: TRBJ1-6; D: .; length: 13; V: TRBV6-4; CDR3: CASSEGSNSPLHF